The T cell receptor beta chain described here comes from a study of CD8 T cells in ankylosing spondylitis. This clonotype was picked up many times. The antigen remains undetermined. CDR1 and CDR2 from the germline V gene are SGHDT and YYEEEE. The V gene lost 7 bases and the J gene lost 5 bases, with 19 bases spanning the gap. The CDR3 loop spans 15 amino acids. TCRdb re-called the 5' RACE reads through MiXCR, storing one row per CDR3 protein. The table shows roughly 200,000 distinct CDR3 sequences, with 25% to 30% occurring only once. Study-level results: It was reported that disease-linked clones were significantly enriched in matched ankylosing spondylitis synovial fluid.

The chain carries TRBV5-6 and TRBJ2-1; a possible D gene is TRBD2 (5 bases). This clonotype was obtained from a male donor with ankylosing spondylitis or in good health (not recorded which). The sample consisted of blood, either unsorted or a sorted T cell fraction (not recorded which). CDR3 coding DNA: TGTGCCAGCGGACGAGGGAGCCCAATAGACAATGAGCAGTTCTTC. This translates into CASGRGSPIDNEQFF.